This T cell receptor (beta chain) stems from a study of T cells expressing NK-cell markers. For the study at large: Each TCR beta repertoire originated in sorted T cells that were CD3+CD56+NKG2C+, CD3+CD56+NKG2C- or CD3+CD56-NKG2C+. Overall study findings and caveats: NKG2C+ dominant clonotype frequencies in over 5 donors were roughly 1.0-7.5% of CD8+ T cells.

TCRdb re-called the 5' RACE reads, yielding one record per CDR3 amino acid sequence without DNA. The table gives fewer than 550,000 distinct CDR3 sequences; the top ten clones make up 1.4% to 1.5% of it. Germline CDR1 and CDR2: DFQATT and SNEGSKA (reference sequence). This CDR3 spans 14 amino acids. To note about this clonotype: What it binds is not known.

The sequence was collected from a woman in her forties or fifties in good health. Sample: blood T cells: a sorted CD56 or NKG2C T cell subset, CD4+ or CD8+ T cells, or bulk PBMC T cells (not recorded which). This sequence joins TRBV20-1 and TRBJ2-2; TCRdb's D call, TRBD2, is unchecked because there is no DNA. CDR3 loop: CSARRRRAAGELFF.